This T cell receptor beta chain stems from a study of beta chain features in type 1 diabetes. As every portion of the isolated RNA was reverse transcribed, the sequencing read expressed TCRB transcripts. Assay used: immunoSEQ multiplex PCR; TCRdb lists only in-frame clones, some missing. The top ten hold about 0.6% of the sample, which has about 370,000 clones, over 9% seen once. The CDR3 contains 15 residues. CDR1 SQVTM and CDR2 ANQGSEA come from the germline V gene. V trimming: 3 bases; J trimming: 4 bases; junction bases outside the gene matches: 8. Regarding this clone: The antigen is unknown.

Study conclusions and caveats: TCRB CDR3 length was moderately but significantly reduced in all four CD4+ subsets of Type 1 diabetes patients.

The sequence was collected from a man in his thirties or forties with type 1 diabetes. The chain links TRBV29-1 to TRBJ2-3, with TRBD2 identical over 9 bases. The sequenced material came from central memory CD4+ T cells from blood. CDR3 region: CSVDSEAGGSDTQYF. The CDR3 region has the DNA TGCAGCGTTGATTCCGAAGCGGGAGGTTCAGATACGCAGTATTTT.